The 23 T cell receptor beta chains below come from one sample, sequenced in a study of CD8+CD57+ T cells in acquired aplastic anemia. Genomic DNA was employed as the template in profiling TCR beta VDJ and CDR3. From the reads, TCRdb called clonotypes with MiXCR, one entry per CDR3 protein. The sample carries 60,000 to 75,000 distinct CDR3 sequences, about 56% recorded once. Sequenced material: sorted CD4+, CD8+, or CD8+CD57+ T cells (not recorded which) from PBMCs. The receptors were gathered from a human donor in good health, serving as a control.

The chain recombines TRBV10-3 with TRBJ1-6, with TRBD1 matching over 9 bases. V gave up 5 bases and J gave up 0 bases; unmatched junction bases: 2. The CDR3 length is 16 residues. Germline lookup yields CDR1 ENHRY and CDR2 SYGVKD. As DNA, the CDR3 is TGTGCCATCAGTAGGACAGGGGCCTCCTATAATTCACCCCTCCACTTT. Its translation: CAISRTGASYNSPLHF.

The chain has TRBV5-4 and TRBJ1-2; 7 bases align to TRBD1. Germline V gene sequence: CDR1 SGHNT, CDR2 YYREEE (reference sequence). The CDR3 contains 16 residues. The V and J ends lost 4 bases and 0 bases, in that order; junction bases with no gene match: 9. CDR3 in DNA: TGTGCCAGCAGCGAAAAGGGACAGCCTACTAACTATGGCTACACCTTC. Its protein is CASSEKGQPTNYGYTF. The variable domain in full, completed from reference TRBV5-4 and TRBJ1-2, reads ETGVTQSPTHLIKTRGQQVTLRCSSQSGHNTVSWYQQALGQGPQFIFQYYREEENGRGNFPPRFSGLQFPNYSSELNVNALELDDSALYLCASSEKGQPTNYGYTFGSGTRLTVV.

The CDR3 sequence is CASSERNRESTEAFF. CDR3 in DNA: TGTGCCAGCAGTGAAAGGAACAGGGAGAGCACTGAAGCTTTCTTT. The chain carries TRBV25-1 and TRBJ1-1; D might be TRBD1 (6 bases). Germline loops: CDR1 MGHDK, CDR2 SYGVNS. V was pared by 2 bases and J by 4 bases, with 14 bases between. The CDR3 contains 15 residues.

The genes are TRBV2 and TRBJ1-1, with 7 bases lining up with TRBD1. The germline gives CDR1 SNHLY, CDR2 FYNNEI. The CDR3 has 13 amino acids. V was clipped by 9 bases and J by 5 bases; unmatched bases: 9. The CDR3 here is CARNDRDQTEAFF. The CDR3 coding sequence is TGTGCCAGAAACGACAGGGATCAAACTGAAGCTTTCTTT. Looking up the rest from reference TRBV2 and TRBJ1-1 gives the full variable domain: EPEVTQTPSHQVTQMGQEVILRCVPISNHLYFYWYRQILGQKVEFLVSFYNNEISEKSEIFDDQFSVERPDGSNFTLKIRSTKLEDSAMYFCARNDRDQTEAFFGQGTRLTVV.

This clonotype was seen many times. The V gene is TRBV9, the J gene TRBJ1-2, with 9 bases matching TRBD1. Per the germline V gene, CDR1 is SGDLS and CDR2 is YYNGEE. The length of the CDR3 is 16 residues. V trimming: 0 bases; J trimming: 4 bases; junction bases outside the gene matches: 7. The CDR3 sequence: CASSVGDRVASYGYTF. In nucleotides, the CDR3 is TGTGCCAGCAGCGTAGGGGACAGGGTTGCCAGCTATGGCTACACCTTC.

The gene calls are TRBV5-5 and TRBJ1-1; D is unclear. Between the trimmed V and J ends, which lost 6 bases and 3 bases, there was a span of 15 bases. The CDR3 is 14 residues long. Germline CDR1 and CDR2: SGHKS and YYEKEE (reference sequence). The CDR3 DNA reads TGTGCCAGCATTCAAGTCGGGGTAGACACTGAAGCTTTCTTT. Protein: CASIQVGVDTEAFF.

Regarding this clonotype: This may arise from a read error, as a much more abundant clone is one base away. V usage is TRBV12-3 or TRBV12-4 and J usage is TRBJ2-6, with TRBD2 matching over 7 bases. This CDR3 has 18 amino acids. The chain's CDR3 is CASTHGTGGGSGANVLAF. In nucleotides, the CDR3 is TGTGCCAGCACCCACGGGACGGGGGGTGGTTCTGGGGCCAACGTCCTGGCTTTC.

In its sample, this clonotype is medium-sized. The chain has TRBV15 and TRBJ2-7, with D hard to call. The CDR3 length is 12 residues. CDR1 and CDR2 (germline): LNHNV, YYDKDF (reference sequence). V dropped 0 bases and J dropped 5 bases, with 5 bases sitting between them. The CDR3 DNA reads TGTGCCACCAGCAGAGATCAGGACGAGCAGTACTTC. As protein: CATSRDQDEQYF. Supplemented by reference TRBV15 and TRBJ2-7, the full variable domain reads DAMVIQNPRYQVTQFGKPVTLSCSQTLNHNVMYWYQQKSSQAPKLLFHYYDKDFNNEADTPDNFQSRRPNTSFCFLDIRSPGLGDTAMYLCATSRDQDEQYFGPGTRLTVT.

This clonotype came up many times. V usage is TRBV19 and J usage is TRBJ2-5, with 7 bases fitting TRBD1. Germline trimming cut 5 bases from V and 0 bases from J; bases unmatched to any gene: 9. CDR1 LNHDA and CDR2 SQIVND come from the germline V gene (reference sequence). This CDR3 spans 16 amino acids. This CDR3 reads CASSQTGRIDQETQYF. CDR3 DNA sequence: TGTGCCAGTAGTCAGACAGGGCGAATAGACCAAGAGACCCAGTACTTC. Filled out from reference TRBV19 and TRBJ2-5, the complete variable domain reads DGGITQSPKYLFRKEGQNVTLSCEQNLNHDAMYWYRQDPGQGLRLIYYSQIVNDFQKGDIAEGYSVSREKKESFPLTVTSAQKNPTAFYLCASSQTGRIDQETQYFGPGTRLLVL.

This clonotype has ten or more counts. This chain uses TRBV7-2 with TRBJ1-2; a possible D gene is TRBD1 (5 bases). Trimming cost V 0 bases and J 4 bases, with 18 bases left between them. This CDR3 is built from 17 residues. The germline gives CDR1 SGHTA, CDR2 FQGNSA. CDR3 residues: CASSLAGGMADSYGYTF. Here the CDR3 DNA reads TGTGCCAGCAGCTTAGCTGGGGGTATGGCAGACTCCTATGGCTACACCTTC. Complete variable domain (other parts from reference TRBV7-2 and TRBJ1-2): GAGVSQSPSNKVTEKGKDVELRCDPISGHTALYWYRQSLGQGLEFLIYFQGNSAPDKSGLPSDRFSAERTGGSVSTLTIQRTQQEDSAVYLCASSLAGGMADSYGYTFGSGTRLTVV.

This clonotype was detected ten times or more. J is TRBJ1-2 and V is TRBV5-6; weak D call: TRBD1 (6 bases). Germline-derived CDR1 and CDR2 are SGHDT and YYEEEE. Trimming stripped 4 bases from V and 7 bases from J, with 17 bases between. This CDR3 has 14 amino acids. Written as DNA, the CDR3 is TGTGCCAGCAGCCCCCCTTGGGGGCGGGGTGGCTACACCTTC. Its translation is CASSPPWGRGGYTF. The full variable domain, rest sourced from reference TRBV5-6 and TRBJ1-2, is DAGVTQSPTHLIKTRGQQVTLRCSPKSGHDTVSWYQQALGQGPQFIFQYYEEEERQRGNFPDRFSGHQFPNYSSELNVNALLLGDSALYLCASSPPWGRGGYTFGSGTRLTVV.

This clonotype was counted at least ten times. V and J are TRBV7-3 and TRBJ1-4; TRBD1 matches 8 bases. The CDR3 spans 13 residues. V lost 3 bases and J lost 6; bases outside the gene matches: 0. CDR1 and CDR2 from the germline V gene are SGHTA and FQGTGA. The CDR3 region has the DNA TGTGCCAGCAGCTTGGACAGGGATGAAAAACTGTTTTTT. This translates into CASSLDRDEKLFF.

This clonotype was counted many times. The CDR3, as DNA: TGTGCCAGCAGCGCCTCACGGGTTAATCAGCCCCAGCATTTT. It specifies CASSASRVNQPQHF. The V call is TRBV7-9, the J call TRBJ1-5; no clear D. Per the germline V gene, CDR1 is SEHNR and CDR2 is FQNEAQ (reference sequence). V was shortened by 5 bases and J by 4 bases, with 12 bases between the two germline ends. This CDR3 spans 14 amino acids.

As regards this clonotype: Being one base from a much bigger clone, this may be a read error. The chain has TRBV6-1 and TRBJ1-3; 8 bases match TRBD1. V dropped 9 bases and J dropped 0; count of bases not matched to a gene: 7. The CDR3 is 15 residues long. CDR1 MNHNS and CDR2 SASEGT come from the germline V gene. This CDR3 is CARRRGTGSGNTIYF. CDR3 sequence (DNA): TGTGCCAGACGAAGGGGGACAGGCTCTGGAAACACCATATATTTT.

This chain uses TRBV7-2 with TRBJ2-1, with a tentative D call TRBD2 (6 bases). The J call may be wrong; the DNA end is better matched by TRBJ2-5. The germline V gene encodes CDR1 SGHTA and CDR2 FQGNSA. This CDR3 spans 12 amino acids. CDR3 sequence: CASSLAWGAQYF. CDR3 nucleotides: TGTGCCAGCAGCTTAGCGTGGGGGGCCCAGTACTTC.

The rearrangement joins TRBV2 to TRBJ2-7; TRBD1 matches 9 bases. The junction had 8 bases not matched to a gene; V was cut back by 5 bases and J by 6 bases. This CDR3 is built from 14 residues. Germline CDR1 is SNHLY and CDR2 is FYNNEI. In DNA, the CDR3 is TGTGCCAGCAGTCCACAGGGGGCGAGACGCGAGCAGTACTTC. Its translation is CASSPQGARREQYF.

This rearrangement joins TRBV2 to TRBJ1-1; no definite D call. V was trimmed by 4 bases and J by 1 base, leaving 7 bases between them. The CDR3 has 13 amino acids. Germline loops: CDR1 SNHLY, CDR2 FYNNEI. The CDR3 loop reads CASSVGENTEAFF. The CDR3 DNA follows: TGTGCCAGCAGTGTCGGGGAGAACACTGAAGCTTTCTTT.

There are many counts of this clonotype. The V gene is TRBV4-2, the J gene TRBJ2-3, with TRBD2 matching 8 bases. Germline V lookup: CDR1 LGHNA, CDR2 YNFKEQ. Trimming removed 0 bases from V and 4 bases from J; junction bases left unmatched: 12. The CDR3 runs 18 residues. DNA for the CDR3: TGTGCCAGCAGCCAAGATCGGGTGGGCGGGAGGTTCGCAGATACGCAGTATTTT. Residues: CASSQDRVGGRFADTQYF.

This clonotype was seen ten or more times. This chain links TRBV27 with TRBJ1-1; D not resolved. Germline V lookup: CDR1 MNHEY, CDR2 SMNVEV (reference sequence). This CDR3 spans 16 amino acids. The V and J ends lost 5 bases and 0 bases respectively, with 16 bases between them. DNA for the CDR3: TGTGCCAGCAGTCCACGGTTTATAGGGATGAACACTGAAGCTTTCTTT. Translation gives CASSPRFIGMNTEAFF.

V and J are TRBV7-8 and TRBJ1-5; TRBD1 aligns across 7 bases. CDR1 is SGHVS and CDR2 is FQNEAQ in the germline V gene. This CDR3 has 13 residues. J lost 5 bases, V lost 3 bases, and 1 base had no gene match. The CDR3 nucleotides are TGTGCCAGCAGCTTCAGGGGGGATCAGCCCCAGCATTTT. It codes for CASSFRGDQPQHF.

The sample holds a few counts of this clonotype. This chain connects TRBV7-6 to TRBJ2-7; 7 bases are shared with TRBD1. The length of the CDR3 is 15 residues. V dropped 1 base and J dropped 2; count of bases not matched to a gene: 5. The germline V gene encodes CDR1 SGHVS and CDR2 FNYEAQ. As DNA, the CDR3 is TGTGCCAGCAGCTTAGACGACAGGGCAACCTACGAGCAGTACTTC. Protein sequence: CASSLDDRATYEQYF.

This clonotype turned up a few times. The chain is built from TRBV24-1 and TRBJ2-5; the D gene could be TRBD1 or TRBD2 (5 bases each). V gave up 4 bases and J gave up 5 bases, with 19 bases separating them. CDR3 length: 16 residues. Germline V gene lookup returns CDR1 KGHDR and CDR2 SFDVKD. CDR3 loop: CATSDPGTAVGETQYF. The CDR3 DNA follows: TGTGCCACCAGTGACCCCGGGACGGCGGTTGGGGAGACCCAGTACTTC.

This clonotype was detected only a few times. This chain connects TRBV11-1 to TRBJ2-7; the match to TRBD1 covers 10 bases. In germline, CDR1 is SGHAT, CDR2 FQDESV (reference sequence). The CDR3 runs 16 residues. Trimming at V came to 5 bases and at J to 3 bases, leaving 10 bases not matched to a gene. The chain's CDR3 is CASSPRQGASHYEQYF. As DNA, the CDR3 is TGTGCCAGCAGCCCAAGACAGGGGGCTTCCCACTACGAGCAGTACTTC.